The next 2 T cell receptor beta chains were all read from a single sample in a study of patients and donors after allogeneic stem cell transplantation. In TCRdb, the RT-PCR reads were re-called with MiXCR into one record per CDR3 protein. This table has approximately 250,000 distinct CDR3 sequences, roughly an eighth appearing once. The sequenced sample was blood, either unsorted or a sorted T cell fraction (not recorded which). All receptors come from a human donor who was either an allogeneic HSCT recipient or a stem cell or donor lymphocyte infusion donor (not recorded which). It is not recorded whose cells these are; they may come from a transplant donor.

CDR3 loop: CASSLTPDTEAFF. CDR3 in DNA: TGTGCCAGCAGTCTAACACCGGACACTGAAGCTTTCTTT. J is TRBJ1-1 and V is TRBV27; unclear D gene. Germline CDR1 MNHEY, CDR2 SMNVEV (reference sequence). There are 13 residues in the CDR3. V shed 5 bases and J shed 3 bases, with 10 bases lying between them.

The V gene is TRBV13, the J gene TRBJ1-2; D might be TRBD1 (5 bases). Germline-derived CDR1 and CDR2 are PRHDT and FYEKMQ (reference sequence). The V end was cut by 6 bases, the J end by 6 bases, with 11 bases between. The CDR3 is made up of 12 amino acids. The CDR3: CASSFDRHGYTF. The CDR3 bases are TGTGCCAGCAGTTTTGACAGACATGGCTACACCTTC.